This T cell receptor (beta chain) comes out of a study of OX40 agonist ivuxolimab in advanced cancers. Whole-study results and caveats: At 0.1-3.0 mg/kg, partial responders had clonal expansion among the lowest observed. Clones of CD4+ and CD8+ blood T cells grew by week 6 at doses of 0.1 to 3.0 mg/kg. Determination of antigen specificity was not performed for the expanded peripheral T cells. Several nonresponders also turned out to have low normalized T-cell clonal expansion.

Sequencing was performed with immunoSEQ multiplex PCR; in TCRdb, only in-frame clones are kept and a portion is missing. This table holds approximately 100,000 clones, about 90% found once. Of note for this clone: The antigen remains undetermined.

The source is an adult with an advanced solid tumor such as melanoma, head and neck, liver or kidney cancer. This material consisted of CD4+ or CD8+ T cells sorted from blood, taken in a trial of the OX40 agonist ivuxolimab.

CDR3: CASSLVGYTGTSRGNEQFF. CDR3 nucleotide sequence: TGTGCCAGCAGCTTAGTCGGGTATACGGGGACTAGCCGAGGAAATGAGCAGTTCTTC. This chain joins TRBV7-2 and TRBJ2-1, with 9 nucleotides matching TRBD2. The V segment lost 1 base and the J segment 7 bases; nucleotides outside the gene matches: 17. Germline lookup yields CDR1 SGHTA and CDR2 FQGNSA. The CDR3 extends over 19 amino acids.